This T cell receptor beta chain was sequenced in a study of T cell clonality in common variable immunodeficiency. The V and J ends lost 5 bases and 8 bases, in that order; junction bases with no gene match: 7. Germline V lookup: CDR1 SEHNR, CDR2 FQNEAQ (reference sequence). The CDR3 consists of 14 residues. This clone was picked up a small number of times. The antigen is unknown. The read terminates 3 residues ahead of where the CDR3 ends, so the germline J gene completes it. The assay was immunoSEQ multiplex PCR, and TCRdb's table has in-frame clones only and misses some. This sample has approximately 12,000 clones, each found more than once. Each donor provided about 4.5 to 9 ml of heparinized whole blood. Study-level findings and limits: Fewer TCRbeta clones were shared among CVID subjects than controls. Patient heterogeneity in the CVID cohort limited correlations between repertoire features and clinical complications. In common variable immunodeficiency, TCR beta chains reportedly carried fewer deletions and N-nucleotide insertions.

This receptor was identified in a human donor with common variable immunodeficiency. V is TRBV7-9 and J is TRBJ1-4; 8 positions match TRBD1. Sequencing was done on a sample of peripheral blood mononuclear cells. The DNA read from the CDR3 is TGTGCCAGCAGCCTGGACAGGGAGGGAGAAAAA. Protein: CASSLDREGEK. The whole CDR3 sequence is CASSLDREGEKLFF.